This passage covers 30 T cell receptor beta chains from one sample sequenced in a study of post-analysis software for immune sequencing data. Unique molecular identifiers were carried by the TCR beta cDNA libraries. Via MiXCR, TCRdb re-called the PCR reads, giving one row per CDR3 protein. Of 650,000 to 850,000 distinct CDR3 sequences listed, approximately 57% are singletons. Study-wide results and limits: Controls had lower frequencies than patients of 4 or 5 TRBV segments, which included TRBV5-6, TRBV5-1 and TRBV20-1.

No cognate antigen is known for these TCRs. The sequenced sample consisted of blood. The source of these receptors is a girl between 10 and 17 years old with multiple sclerosis.

This clonotype appeared a few times. This sequence joins TRBV7-2 and TRBJ1-4; tentative D call: TRBD1 (6 bases). CDR3 length: 15 residues. Trimming shortened V by 1 base and J by 8 bases, and 14 bases separated the two germline ends. Germline CDR1 SGHTA, CDR2 FQGNSA. CDR3 amino acids: CASSLVPGGGEKLFF. The CDR3, as DNA: TGTGCCAGCAGCTTAGTACCGGGGGGCGGCGAAAAACTGTTTTTT.

Many counts were recorded for this clonotype. The germline gene is not matched at one end of the junction; a read error may be the cause. The DNA of the CDR3 is TGCGCCAGCAGCCCGGACAGGGGCTACGAGCAGTACTTC. This translates into CASSPDRGYEQYF. This chain connects TRBV7-2 to TRBJ2-7, with 9 nucleotides matching TRBD1. The germline gives CDR1 SGHTA, CDR2 FQGNSA. This CDR3 has 13 residues.

This chain links TRBV6-5 with TRBJ2-7, with D tentatively TRBD1 or TRBD2 (5 bases each). From germline, CDR1 is MNHEY and CDR2 SVGAGI. This CDR3 contains 14 residues. CDR3: CVSHSGRVVYEQYF. The CDR3 DNA sequence: TGTGTCAGTCATTCGGGGCGAGTCGTCTACGAGCAGTACTTC.

The V and J genes are TRBV29-1 and TRBJ2-1; TRBD1 aligns across 8 bases. The V gene end was trimmed by 6 bases and the J gene end by 5 bases; junction bases not matched to a gene: 3. Germline lookup yields CDR1 SQVTM and CDR2 ANQGSEA. The CDR3 loop spans 12 amino acids. The CDR3 coding sequence is TGCAGCGTGGACAGGGCAAACAATGAGCAGTTCTTC. Protein: CSVDRANNEQFF.

The chain recombines TRBV20-1 with TRBJ2-1; TRBD2 agrees at 11 bases. CDR1 DFQATT and CDR2 SNEGSKA come from the germline V gene (reference sequence). Unmatched junction bases numbered 7, after V lost 6 bases and J lost 3 bases. The CDR3 sequence is 15 residues long. The chain's CDR3 is CSASPGLAVYNEQFF. CDR3 in DNA: TGCAGTGCGAGTCCGGGACTAGCGGTCTACAATGAGCAGTTCTTC.

The chain couples TRBV5-1 to TRBJ2-3; a possible D gene is TRBD2 (6 bases). Germline CDR1 is SGHRS and CDR2 is YFSETQ. V was pared by 0 bases and J by 6 bases, with 8 bases between. CDR3 length: 13 amino acids. CDR3 in amino acids: CASSLGTSDTQYF. The CDR3 DNA reads TGCGCCAGCAGCTTGGGTACTAGCGATACGCAGTATTTT.

This rearrangement joins TRBV6-1 to TRBJ2-7; possible D gene TRBD1, 6 bases. V lost 6 bases and J 3 bases, leaving 18 bases between the germline ends. This CDR3 spans 15 amino acids. Germline V lookup: CDR1 MNHNS, CDR2 SASEGT. The CDR3 nucleotides read TGTGCCAGCAGCAGAAGGGGACAATCCAGCTACGAGCAGTACTTC. Translating gives CASSRRGQSSYEQYF.

The chain employs TRBV6-1 and TRBJ2-2; possible D gene TRBD1, 6 bases. In germline, CDR1 is MNHNS, CDR2 SASEGT. The CDR3 loop spans 15 amino acids. The V end was cut by 5 bases, the J end by 6 bases, with 16 bases between. CDR3 nucleotides: TGTGCCAGCAGTCAGGGGAACAGGGTCGCCGGGGAGCTGTTTTTT. It encodes CASSQGNRVAGELFF.

This chain connects TRBV7-6 to TRBJ2-3; D tentatively fits TRBD1 or TRBD2 (5 bases each). Deletions cut 2 bases from V and 3 bases from J, with 18 bases between. The CDR3 has 17 residues. The germline V gene has CDR1 SGHVS and CDR2 FNYEAQ. The CDR3 coding sequence is TGTGCCAGCAGCTTATCTCCGGGGCAACTAGGGACAGATACGCAGTATTTT. It is translated as CASSLSPGQLGTDTQYF.

This chain connects TRBV29-1 to TRBJ1-4; 7 bases match TRBD1. This CDR3 is built from 14 residues. CDR1 and CDR2 (germline): SQVTM, ANQGSEA. Germline trimming cut 6 bases from V and 8 bases from J; bases unmatched to any gene: 12. CDR3 nucleotide sequence: TGCAGCGTCCGGGACAGAACAGAACTAGAAAAACTGTTTTTT. This translates into CSVRDRTELEKLFF.

The chain uses TRBV5-1 and TRBJ2-3, with TRBD2 matching 8 bases. V lost 1 base and J lost 0; bases outside the gene matches: 4. Germline values: CDR1 SGHRS, CDR2 YFSETQ. This CDR3 has 16 residues. The CDR3 loop is CASSLYSGGSTDTQYF. CDR3 sequence (DNA): TGCGCCAGCAGCTTGTACAGCGGGGGCAGCACAGATACGCAGTATTTT.

This chain links TRBV7-9 with TRBJ2-7; 7 nucleotides line up with TRBD1. From germline, CDR1 is SEHNR and CDR2 FQNEAQ (reference sequence). The junction had 11 bases not matched to a gene; V was cut back by 4 bases and J by 2 bases. This CDR3 region has 16 residues. CDR3 amino acids: CASSSLLGTAPYEQYF. CDR3 DNA: TGTGCCAGCAGCTCCCTACTAGGGACAGCACCCTACGAGCAGTACTTC. The full variable domain, completed using reference TRBV7-9 and TRBJ2-7, is DTGVSQNPRHKITKRGQNVTFRCDPISEHNRLYWYRQTLGQGPEFLTYFQNEAQLEKSRLLSDRFSAERPKGSFSTLEIQRTEQGDSAMYLCASSSLLGTAPYEQYFGPGTRLTVT.

V is TRBV12-3 or TRBV12-4 and J is TRBJ1-2; weak D call: TRBD1 (6 bases). This CDR3 is built from 14 residues. Trimming pared 6 bases from V and 7 bases from J, leaving 18 bases between. CDR3 sequence: CASSPRGGISGYTF. The CDR3 coding sequence is TGTGCCAGCAGCCCGAGGGGGGGTATCTCTGGCTACACCTTC.

V is TRBV4-1 and J is TRBJ2-1; 8 nucleotides match TRBD2. Germline V gene data show CDR1 as MGHRA and CDR2 as YSYEKL. This CDR3 contains 16 residues. V was clipped by 0 bases and J by 9 bases; unmatched bases: 10. CDR3 nucleotide sequence: TGCGCCAGCAGCCAAGATATGGGACTAGGAGCGAGTGAGCAGTTCTTC. This gives the protein CASSQDMGLGASEQFF.

V gene TRBV20-1 combines with J gene TRBJ2-5; 7 bases align to TRBD1. The junction had 5 bases not matched to a gene; V was cut back by 2 bases and J by 2 bases. Germline values: CDR1 DFQATT, CDR2 SNEGSKA (reference sequence). The CDR3 sequence is 14 residues long. This CDR3 reads CSARPGTAQETQYF. The DNA for the CDR3 is TGCAGTGCTAGACCGGGGACAGCTCAAGAGACCCAGTACTTC.

The rearrangement uses TRBV7-3 and TRBJ2-1; TRBD1 is a possible D gene (6 bases). Per germline, CDR1 SGHTA and CDR2 FQGTGA. This CDR3 has 16 amino acids. Between the trimmed V and J ends, which lost 5 bases and 0 bases, there was a span of 14 bases. For the CDR3, the DNA is TGTGCCAGCAGCAAACATGGACAGAGCTCCTACAATGAGCAGTTCTTC. Translated, it gives CASSKHGQSSYNEQFF.

V usage is TRBV19 and J usage is TRBJ2-4, with TRBD2 matching over 13 bases. Germline V gene data show CDR1 as LNHDA and CDR2 as SQIVND (reference sequence). The trim removed 5 bases at V and 13 bases at J, leaving 14 bases unmatched. The CDR3 runs to 16 residues. CDR3 sequence: CASSETWGTSGTPQYF. The DNA of the CDR3 is TGTGCCAGTAGTGAAACCTGGGGGACTAGCGGGACTCCCCAGTACTTC.

This clonotype has more than one count but fewer than ten. The V gene is TRBV29-1, the J gene TRBJ2-5, with a weak D call TRBD1 (6 bases). Germline assignment: CDR1 SQVTM and CDR2 ANQGSEA. The CDR3 has 11 residues. V was shortened by 6 bases and J by 5 bases, with 10 bases between the two germline ends. The chain's CDR3 is CSVRQGETQYF. CDR3 bases: TGCAGCGTACGTCAGGGGGAGACCCAGTACTTC.

The CDR3 coding sequence is TGCAGTGCTAGCCCACCCTTAGGGCAGCCCCAGCATTTT. Translation: CSASPPLGQPQHF. This chain joins TRBV20-1 and TRBJ1-5, with unresolved D. Germline V lookup: CDR1 DFQATT, CDR2 SNEGSKA (reference sequence). CDR3 length equals 13 residues. Trimming removed 3 bases from V and 7 bases from J, with 13 bases in between.

The V call is TRBV20-1, the J call TRBJ2-5, with D unclear. The V gene lost 6 bases and the J gene lost 2 bases, with 13 bases spanning the gap. The CDR3 has 13 amino acids. Germline V CDR1 and CDR2: DFQATT, SNEGSKA (reference sequence). This CDR3 reads CSALLGQQETQYF. The CDR3 DNA reads as TGCAGTGCCCTCCTGGGTCAACAAGAGACCCAGTACTTC.

This clonotype was recorded a few times. V gene TRBV29-1 combines with J gene TRBJ2-1; TRBD2 is a possible D gene (6 bases). CDR1 is SQVTM, CDR2 ANQGSEA, per germline. V was trimmed by 7 bases and J by 0 bases, leaving 7 bases between them. This CDR3 is built from 12 residues. CDR3 nucleotides: TGCAGCGGGGGGGACTCCTACAATGAGCAGTTCTTC. This gives the protein CSGGDSYNEQFF.

This clonotype turned up a few times. The chain carries TRBV10-3 and TRBJ2-3, with D possibly being TRBD1 (5 bases). The CDR3 is 14 amino acids. Trimming took off 10 bases at V and 2 bases at J, with 16 bases between the two ends. Germline CDR1 and CDR2: ENHRY and SYGVKD. CDR3 region: CATARDSNTDTQYF. The CDR3 DNA is TGTGCCACCGCCCGTGACAGTAACACAGATACGCAGTATTTT.

The chain uses TRBV5-1 and TRBJ2-4; 8 bases line up with TRBD1. The better agreement between TRBJ2-7 and the DNA end casts doubt on the J call. The CDR3 sequence is 17 residues long. Per germline, CDR1 SGHRS and CDR2 YFSETQ. The CDR3 bases are TGCGCCAGCAGCTCCAAAGTGAGTGGGACAGGTCCTTCCGAGCAGTACTTC. Translated: CASSSKVSGTGPSEQYF.

The gene calls are TRBV4-2 and TRBJ2-7; 10 bases are a match to TRBD1. This CDR3 contains 17 residues. The germline V gene encodes CDR1 LGHNA and CDR2 YNFKEQ. With 10 bases clipped from V and 0 bases from J, the junction kept 15 bases outside the gene matches. In DNA, the CDR3 is TGTGCCACTAGAGCCGGGACAGGGGTCTTAAGCTCCTACGAGCAGTACTTC. Its protein is CATRAGTGVLSSYEQYF.

Regarding this clonotype: A junction end diverges from the germline sequence, so it may reflect a read error. This chain joins TRBV4-1 and TRBJ2-7; 11 bases line up with TRBD2. Germline CDR1 is MGHRA and CDR2 is YSYEKL. The CDR3 consists of 16 residues. CDR3 amino acids: CAGSRIGTSGTYEQYF. The DNA of the CDR3 is TGCGCCGGCAGCCGGATCGGGACTAGCGGCACCTACGAGCAGTACTTC.

The rearrangement uses TRBV27 and TRBJ2-4; D unclear. V was trimmed by 1 base and J by 0 bases, leaving 10 bases between them. The length of the CDR3 is 16 residues. The germline V gene encodes CDR1 MNHEY and CDR2 SMNVEV (reference sequence). CDR3 sequence: CASSLLARLAKNIQYF. The CDR3 DNA sequence: TGTGCCAGCAGTTTATTGGCCAGGCTAGCCAAAAACATTCAGTACTTC.

The chain has TRBV5-6 and TRBJ2-7, with 7 bases identical to TRBD1. CDR1 SGHDT and CDR2 YYEEEE come from the germline V gene. The V and J ends lost 3 bases and 3 bases, in that order; junction bases with no gene match: 6. There are 14 residues in the CDR3. The CDR3, as DNA: TGTGCCAGCAGCTGGACCGGGACAGACTACGAGCAGTACTTC. Its translation is CASSWTGTDYEQYF. Using reference TRBV5-6 and TRBJ2-7 for the parts outside the CDR3, the full variable domain is DAGVTQSPTHLIKTRGQQVTLRCSPKSGHDTVSWYQQALGQGPQFIFQYYEEEERQRGNFPDRFSGHQFPNYSSELNVNALLLGDSALYLCASSWTGTDYEQYFGPGTRLTVT.

This clonotype occurred a few times. V gene TRBV6-6 combines with J gene TRBJ1-6; D is ambiguous. Germline CDR1 is MNHNY and CDR2 is SVGAGI (reference sequence). This CDR3 has 13 amino acids. V was clipped by 6 bases and J by 9 bases, with 12 bases between them. CDR3 bases: TGTGCCAGCAGCAGTAATTCTGGTTCACCCCTCCACTTT. This sequence encodes CASSSNSGSPLHF.

Written as DNA, the CDR3 is TGCGCCAGCAGCTTGGGACTAGCGGGACGGATGGTGACCCAGTACTTC. It is translated as CASSLGLAGRMVTQYF. This chain connects TRBV5-1 to TRBJ2-7; 11 positions agree with TRBD2. Judging by the DNA end, TRBJ2-5 fits better; the J call may be wrong. The CDR3 runs to 16 residues. Germline V CDR1 and CDR2: SGHRS, YFSETQ.

This clonotype was observed a handful of times. The chain links TRBV5-1 to TRBJ2-1, with 7 bases identical to TRBD1. Trimming removed 4 bases from V and 6 bases from J; junction bases left unmatched: 10. Per germline, CDR1 SGHRS and CDR2 YFSETQ. The CDR3 is 15 residues long. CDR3 nucleotides: TGCGCCAGCAGCCTCACAGGGGTTCCCGGCAATGAGCAGTTCTTC. This gives the protein CASSLTGVPGNEQFF. Using reference TRBV5-1 and TRBJ2-1 for the parts outside the CDR3, the full variable domain is KAGVTQTPRYLIKTRGQQVTLSCSPISGHRSVSWYQQTPGQGLQFLFEYFSETQRNKGNFPGRFSGRQFSNSRSEMNVSTLELGDSALYLCASSLTGVPGNEQFFGPGTRLTVL.